This is a list of T cell receptor beta chains from one sample in a study of OX40 agonist ivuxolimab in advanced cancers. Assay used: immunoSEQ multiplex PCR; TCRdb lists only in-frame clones, some missing. The data show 60,000 to 75,000 clones, about 91% seen once. This sample comprised CD4+ or CD8+ T cells sorted from blood, obtained in a trial of the OX40 agonist ivuxolimab. Every receptor here comes from an adult with an advanced solid tumor such as melanoma, head and neck, liver or kidney cancer. Each CDR3 is given without its conserved first and last residue. The size of a clone is reported for some rows only, either as once, few or many, or as a class for expanded clones.

TRBJ2-7	-	TRBV2	ASSVRGLSYEQY
TRBJ2-3	-	TRBV6-1	ASKRDHPSTDTQY
TRBJ2-1	-	TRBV5-8	ASSLFGGEQF
TRBJ2-6	-	TRBV5-4	ASNRGQGASGANVLT
TRBJ2-1	-	TRBV7-8	ASRTSGYNEQF
TRBJ2-5	-	TRBV5-1	ASQNPGQGETQY
TRBJ2-3	-	TRBV15	ATSRGLVPDTQY
TRBJ2-5	medium-sized	TRBV19	ASSPGGGGETQY
TRBJ2-7	few	TRBV7-4	ASRAPRGGEQY
TRBJ2-7	once	TRBV13	ASSHSGSDYEQY
TRBJ1-6	-	TRBV18	ASSKPGDGSPLH
TRBJ2-7	once	TRBV7-6	ASSLFTPSARLVRLSYEQY
TRBJ2-1	-	TRBV9	ASSGTSGRNYNEQF
TRBJ1-2	-	TRBV1	TSSQPWRHGYT
TRBJ2-7	-	TRBV10-3	ANSLGTGGGEQY
TRBJ1-1	few	TRBV19	ASSPDGTNTEAF
TRBJ2-5	-	TRBV11-2	ASSLVPRQEKETQY
TRBJ2-5	once	TRBV11-2	ASSSGQGAETQY
TRBJ2-5	-	TRBV27	ASSLGTGGLWPTGTQY
TRBJ1-6	-	TRBV7-9	ASSREGNSPLH
TRBJ1-1	-	TRBV30	AWSPRGQGVVGAF
TRBJ2-3	-	TRBV29-1	SVGVGQNTDTQY
TRBJ1-4	-	TRBV2	ASRSGGTNEKLF
TRBJ1-1	-	TRBV6-1	ASSDPGPRRNTEAF
TRBJ1-6	-	TRBV30	AWSEGGAASPLH
TRBJ2-5	-	TRBV5-6	ASSLIGLGGSETQY
TRBJ1-5	-	TRBV5-5	ASSLGQGASNQPQH
TRBJ2-3	-	TRBV10-3	ATAYGTSGATDTQY
TRBJ1-5	-	TRBV5-1	ASSSQGDSNQPQH
TRBJ1-4	-	TRBV6-1	ASTRSGEKLF
TRBJ2-3	-	TRBV11-1	ASSFGWVDTDTQY
TRBJ2-2	-	TRBV6-5	ASSSARHRNTGELF
TRBJ2-2	-	TRBV7-9	ASSRLAMGTGELF
TRBJ1-1	few	TRBV30	AWKGWESGTEAF
TRBJ1-6	-	TRBV7-2	ASMRTGSYNSPLH
TRBJ1-1	-	TRBV12-5	ASGFPGQNTEAF
TRBJ2-3	-	TRBV6-1	ASSEGPTTSLSDTQY
TRBJ2-7	few	TRBV11-3	ASSLNGQSYEQY
TRBJ1-2	-	TRBV6-1	ASRKLGQVFGYT
TRBJ2-1	-	TRBV2	ASRLAGGHNEQF
TRBJ1-6	-	TRBV15	ATSRDPGGYSPLH
TRBJ1-3	-	TRBV5-1	ASSFDSASGNTIY
TRBJ1-2	-	TRBV29-1	SVGNVAGYGYT
TRBJ2-3	once	TRBV6-1	ASSGGSGADTQY
TRBJ1-2	-	TRBV15	ATSRDGPGSGYT
TRBJ2-7	-	TRBV18	ASSPPRGGYRSYEQY
TRBJ1-1	-	TRBV19	ASSIKGAGEAF
TRBJ2-4	-	TRBV15	ATSVGTSLAKNIQY
TRBJ1-5	-	TRBV5-8	ASSYPTGSSNQPQH
TRBJ1-2	-	TRBV5-7	ASSQGPLNYGYT
TRBJ2-1	once	TRBV5-1	ASSLESSGSNEQF
TRBJ2-7	-	TRBV18	ASSLLSVEREQY
TRBJ1-2	-	TRBV6-1	ASSPREEDYGYT
TRBJ1-1	-	TRBV6-1	ASSSNRAVNTEAF
TRBJ2-5	-	TRBV7-2	ASSLDRGGETQY